Below, 7 T cell receptor beta chains from the same sample are listed, as sequenced in a study of cytomegalovirus exposure and HLA in healthy donors (dated by TCRdb to about 2017). Library preparation employed the immunoSEQ multiplex PCR assay. The multiplex PCR relied on a mix of 60 forward primers for TCR Vbeta segments and 13 reverse primers for TCR Jbeta segments. The source is immuneACCESS, and TCRdb retained only in-frame sequences with V and J called. Part of the clones is not carried over; for the studies checked, unresolved V genes explain less than half of this, and the remainder is unexplained. The sample's table covers about 74,000 clones. The ten largest clones add up to roughly 8% of the sample. Source material: PBMCs. The receptor set was obtained from a female donor in good health and CMV-seropositive.

This chain joins TRBV4-3 and TRBJ2-2, with TRBD2 matching 7 bases. Looked up from germline, CDR1 is LGHNA and CDR2 is YSLEER. J lost 3 bases, V lost 1 base, and 11 bases had no gene match. The CDR3 length is 18 residues. The CDR3 sequence: CASSQAATWTRYTGELFF. In DNA, the CDR3 is TGCGCCAGCAGCCAAGCTGCTACTTGGACTAGATACACCGGGGAGCTGTTTTTT.

The chain uses TRBV18 and TRBJ2-3; TRBD2 is a possible D gene (6 bases). V lost 6 bases and J lost 3, with 19 bases in between. The CDR3 is 16 amino acids. CDR1 is KGHSH and CDR2 is LQKENI in the germline V gene. The CDR3 nucleotides read TGTGCCAGCTCGCGACTGGGACTGGCGGAAACAGATACGCAGTATTTT. Amino acid sequence: CASSRLGLAETDTQYF.

The chain recombines TRBV7-2 with TRBJ2-7, with 9 bases lining up with TRBD1. V lost 4 bases, J lost 4 bases, and 5 bases stayed unmatched. The CDR3 consists of 14 residues. The germline gives CDR1 SGHTA, CDR2 FQGNSA. CDR3 sequence (DNA): TGTGCCAGCAGCTCAGGGGACAGGGCGTACGAGCAGTACTTC. It yields the protein CASSSGDRAYEQYF.

This chain links TRBV4-3 with TRBJ2-1, with 9 bases that match TRBD2. This CDR3 comprises 17 residues. Trimming took 0 bases from V and 0 from J; bases not matched to a gene: 3. The germline CDR1 and CDR2 sequences are LGHNA and YSLEER. The CDR3 DNA is TGCGCCAGCAGCCAAGAAACTAGCGGGTCCTCCTACAATGAGCAGTTCTTC. Amino acids: CASSQETSGSSYNEQFF.

This chain uses TRBV11-3 with TRBJ2-2; D is unclear. Deletions cut 5 bases from V and 6 bases from J, with 10 bases between. CDR1 and CDR2 from the germline V gene are SGHNT and YENEEA. CDR3 size: 13 residues. The CDR3 DNA follows: TGTGCCAGCAGCACCCGGGTCGCCGGGGAGCTGTTTTTT. Its translation: CASSTRVAGELFF.

The gene calls are TRBV10-3 and TRBJ2-7; possible D gene TRBD2, 6 bases. Germline CDR1 and CDR2: ENHRY and SYGVKD. V was cut by 0 bases and J by 1 base, with 16 bases left in between. The CDR3 consists of 17 residues. CDR3 nucleotide sequence: TGTGCCATCAGTGAGTCAGAGGGGTCGCGGGGTTCCTACGAGCAGTACTTC. The encoded protein is CAISESEGSRGSYEQYF.

This chain links TRBV5-1 with TRBJ1-3; 7 bases align to TRBD1. V was pared by 4 bases and J by 4 bases, with 11 bases of the junction left unmatched. This CDR3 has 16 residues. Germline V lookup: CDR1 SGHRS, CDR2 YFSETQ. CDR3 DNA sequence: TGCGCCAGCAGCCGACAGGGAGACGTCGCAGGAAACACCATATATTTT. Translated, it gives CASSRQGDVAGNTIYF.